A selection of T cell receptor beta chains follows, all from one sample in a study of T cell changes during pregnancy in multiple sclerosis. Assay: immunoSEQ multiplex PCR; the TCRdb copy retains only in-frame clones and omits some. The data contain about 40,000 clones, 94% of them singletons. Specimen: CD4+ T cells from peripheral blood mononuclear cells, collected after pregnancy. The source of these receptors is a female donor with multiple sclerosis, enrolled in a pregnancy study. Each CDR3 is given with its conserved first and last residue.

v_call	cdr3_aa
TRBV2	CASSRGMRDNSPLHF
TRBV6-6	CASQQETQYF
TRBV6-5	CASRGGGQDYGYTF
TRBV7-2	CASSVTGTSASVGIQYF
TRBV30	CAWDGTGGDTEQYF
TRBV13	CASTSGATGISGNTIYF
TRBV7-3	CASSLTGGNYGYTF
TRBV7-8	CASSLRTGQRIYGYTF
TRBV5-4	CASSLRQGLAGGLETQYF
TRBV5-1	CASSLGKSTGNEKLFF
TRBV5-1	CASSIGQGEETQYF
TRBV19	CASSIGLAGGLGTDTQYF
TRBV19	CASSIPGNQPQHF
TRBV6-5	CASSPTGGDTEAFF
TRBV7-9	CASSPVGGVRDTEAFF
TRBV4-2	CASSPWTSGGGTNTGELFF
TRBV5-8	CASATPGQGFYGYTF
TRBV7-7	CASSPGQGNTIYF
TRBV5-4	CASSPSSNREYGYTF
TRBV25-1	CASSAHKGVGTEAFF
TRBV7-9	CASSFRAMNTEAFF
TRBV5-1	CASSFGHGYGYTF
TRBV7-2	CASSLDSGTYEQYF
TRBV2	CASSLPGQIRGTEAFF
TRBV19	CASSLKQYTEAFF
TRBV4-1	CASSQDFAAGNQPQHF
TRBV5-1	CASSLSAGGSSPLHF
TRBV30	CAWRPTGNTEAFF
TRBV5-6	CASSLDLVRETQYF
TRBV7-7	CASSRGIRDNISGANVLTF
TRBV29-1	CSVEARDKETQYF
TRBV4-1	CASSQERPGIYGYTF
TRBV6-5	CASSLTGGLEQYF
TRBV9	CASSGGLAGQPISYNEQFF